This record covers a single TCR beta chain. Methods used by the authors: Amplifying reference gene primers gave estimates of nucleated cell counts. The table came from immunoSEQ multiplex PCR; TCRdb's copy has only in-frame clones and leaves some out. V and J calls and clone size are copied from that table; D and trimming were computed from the DNA. The sample lists some 520,000 clones; roughly 87% were seen once. The Seattle patients joined while their infection was active and were tracked longitudinally afterward. This sample is drawn from a study of blood T cell repertoires in COVID-19. Background on the study: Some COVID-19 samples were acute and others convalescent; all came from the United States, Italy and Spain. Nucleic acid was either cDNA or gDNA, and it came from T cells, B-cell-depleted T cells, or PBMCs.

The CDR3 consists of 14 residues. The trim removed 11 bases at V and 5 bases at J, leaving 13 bases unmatched. Germline V lookup: CDR1 SNHLY, CDR2 FYNNEI. The sample taken for sequencing was peripheral blood. V is TRBV2 and J is TRBJ2-7, with 9 positions matching TRBD1. The receptor comes from a man younger than 35 with COVID-19, enrolled during active disease. The CDR3: CAAGRDRATHEQYF. CDR3 nucleotide sequence: TGTGCCGCGGGAAGGGACAGGGCAACCCACGAGCAGTACTTC. The full variable domain, completed using reference TRBV2 and TRBJ2-7, is EPEVTQTPSHQVTQMGQEVILRCVPISNHLYFYWYRQILGQKVEFLVSFYNNEISEKSEIFDDQFSVERPDGSNFTLKIRSTKLEDSAMYFCAAGRDRATHEQYFGPGTRLTVT.